This TCR beta chain stems from a study of T cell changes during pregnancy in multiple sclerosis. Trimming at V came to 5 bases and at J to 8 bases, leaving 4 bases not matched to a gene. Germline loops: CDR1 GTSNPN, CDR2 SVGIG (reference sequence). The CDR3 totals 12 residues. Profiled with immunoSEQ multiplex PCR; TCRdb holds only in-frame clones, not every one. The table shows tens of thousands of clones, with roughly 92% occurring only once. This clonotype was obtained from a female donor with multiple sclerosis, enrolled in a pregnancy study. The chain employs TRBV30 and TRBJ2-1; 9 bases map to TRBD2. The specimen comprised peripheral blood, sampled in the third trimester of pregnancy. CDR3: CAWEREVDEQFF. The CDR3 DNA follows: TGTGCCTGGGAGCGGGAGGTCGATGAGCAGTTCTTC.